This TCR beta chain derives from a study of blood T cell repertoires in COVID-19. Overall study: The analysed material was cDNA or gDNA that came from T cells, B-cell-depleted T cells, or PBMCs.

V lost 4 bases and J 6 bases, leaving 9 bases between the germline ends. CDR1 and CDR2 from the germline V gene are SNHLY and FYNNEI. The CDR3 is made up of 12 amino acids. The method was immunoSEQ multiplex PCR; TCRdb's version includes in-frame clones alone and lacks a portion of them. The sample records about 56,000 clones, roughly nine tenths being singletons. The chain uses TRBV2 and TRBJ1-1, with unresolved D. This receptor was taken from a human donor in a cohort sampled during active COVID-19. The sequenced sample consisted of peripheral blood. CDR3 residues: CASSGQTSEAFF. The CDR3 nucleotides are TGTGCCAGCAGTGGCCAAACTTCTGAAGCTTTCTTT.